The 13 T cell receptor beta chains in this list originate from one sample, sequenced in a study of blood T cells in healthy people across ages (dated by TCRdb to 2013 to 2016). Library preparation employed 5' RACE. The second PCR ran for roughly 7 to 12 cycles and used a J-beta primer mix along with a sample-barcoded 5' primer. TCRdb applied fastp at Q25 and MiXCR to the public reads, then kept only in-frame beta chains. Identical CDR3 protein sequences are pooled into one entry, listed with their most common genes and DNA. The sample yields 1.5 million to 2 million distinct CDR3 sequences; 35% to 50% were counted once. The ten largest make up 23% of the sample. The source material was blood. These receptors originate from a human donor in good health.

The chain carries TRBV7-2 and TRBJ2-5; 8 bases line up with TRBD1. The germline V gene has CDR1 SGHTA and CDR2 FQGNSA. Trimming took 4 bases from V and 7 from J; bases not matched to a gene: 14. The CDR3 extends over 16 amino acids. CDR3 DNA: TGTGCCAGCAGCTACGCTCGGCAGGGGGCGCTAAGGACCCAGTACTTC. Translation: CASSYARQGALRTQYF.

This clonotype was seen a few times. The V and J genes are TRBV7-3 and TRBJ2-5; 8 nucleotides match TRBD2. This CDR3 contains 16 residues. V shed 5 bases, J shed 5 bases, and the junction held 13 bases outside the gene matches. In germline, CDR1 is SGHTA, CDR2 FQGTGA. This CDR3 reads CASSPGTSQRLETQYF. The CDR3 DNA follows: TGTGCCAGCAGCCCCGGGACTAGTCAGAGGTTGGAGACCCAGTACTTC.

The CDR3 DNA is TGTGCCAGCAGTTTGCTGCGGGGGGGCTCGGATACGCAGTATTTT. Protein sequence: CASSLLRGGSDTQYF. The chain couples TRBV28 to TRBJ2-3; 9 positions agree with TRBD2. V gave up 3 bases and J gave up 6 bases; unmatched junction bases: 7. Germline CDR1 and CDR2: MDHEN and SYDVKM. The CDR3 spans 15 residues.

This clonotype was observed a few times. This chain links TRBV20-1 with TRBJ1-6; D unresolved. V dropped 6 bases and J dropped 0 bases, with 24 bases sitting between them. Per germline, CDR1 DFQATT and CDR2 SNEGSKA (reference sequence). The CDR3 sequence is 19 residues long. The CDR3 loop reads CSAISGIQPGTSYNSPLHF. CDR3 in DNA: TGCAGTGCCATATCGGGGATTCAACCCGGAACCTCCTATAATTCACCCCTCCACTTT.

J is TRBJ1-2 and V is TRBV20-1, with 9 bases identical to TRBD1. Germline V lookup: CDR1 DFQATT, CDR2 SNEGSKA (reference sequence). V shed 6 bases and J 3 bases; nucleotides not matched to a gene: 5. The CDR3 has 13 amino acids. Here the CDR3 DNA reads TGCAGTGCCTGGACAGGGGAAGACTATGGCTACACCTTC. Protein: CSAWTGEDYGYTF.

The chain recombines TRBV20-1 with TRBJ1-4; TRBD1 aligns across 7 bases. The CDR3 sequence is 17 residues long. The V and J ends lost 8 bases and 0 bases, in that order; junction bases with no gene match: 15. Germline CDR1 is DFQATT and CDR2 is SNEGSKA (reference sequence). CDR3 amino acids: CSTSTGQWGATNEKLFF. In DNA, the CDR3 is TGCAGTACCTCGACAGGGCAGTGGGGGGCAACTAATGAAAAACTGTTTTTT.

This chain uses TRBV12-3 or TRBV12-4 with TRBJ1-6; D is unclear. Trimming cost V 7 bases and J 14 bases, with 15 bases left between them. This CDR3 region has 12 residues. The CDR3 DNA follows: TGTGCCAGCAAAGGGAATTCTGCAGCCCTCCACTTT. Translation: CASKGNSAALHF.

This clonotype was seen only a few times. CDR3 DNA sequence: TGCGCCAGCAGCCGTACTCAAAATGAGCAGTTCTTC. It is translated as CASSRTQNEQFF. The chain uses TRBV5-1 and TRBJ2-1; D remains ambiguous. The CDR3 totals 12 residues. Germline V gene data show CDR1 as SGHRS and CDR2 as YFSETQ. V shed 4 bases and J shed 7 bases, with 9 bases lying between them.

The V call is TRBV10-3, the J call TRBJ1-6; D possibly corresponds to TRBD1 (5 bases). The length of the CDR3 is 17 residues. Germline V lookup: CDR1 ENHRY, CDR2 SYGVKD. With 4 bases removed from V and 7 bases from J, the gap between germline ends came to 20 bases. DNA of the CDR3: TGTGCCATCAGTGGGTCGGACCGGGGACCGGGAAATTCACCCCTCCACTTT. Protein: CAISGSDRGPGNSPLHF.

The chain carries TRBV7-6 and TRBJ2-5; D remains unclear. Germline V lookup: CDR1 SGHVS, CDR2 FNYEAQ. Trimming pared 1 base from V and 1 base from J, leaving 10 bases between. The CDR3 sequence is 15 residues long. The CDR3 bases are TGTGCCAGCAGCTTAGTCGGGCGGATCCAAGAGACCCAGTACTTC. This translates into CASSLVGRIQETQYF.

This rearrangement joins TRBV5-1 to TRBJ1-5; D gene ambiguous. The CDR3 is made up of 15 amino acids. Germline CDR1 reads SGHRS; CDR2 reads YFSETQ. V gave up 0 bases and J gave up 1 base, with 8 bases separating them. The chain's CDR3 is CASSLGGTSNQPQHF. CDR3 DNA sequence: TGCGCCAGCAGCTTGGGGGGAACGAGCAATCAGCCCCAGCATTTT.

This chain connects TRBV5-1 to TRBJ2-1, with TRBD2 as a possible D gene (6 bases). V lost 2 bases and J 5 bases, leaving 17 bases between the germline ends. Germline V gene data show CDR1 as SGHRS and CDR2 as YFSETQ. The CDR3 consists of 16 residues. The CDR3 DNA follows: TGCGCCAGCAGCTTCGACACGGGGAGGTGGGACAATGAGCAGTTCTTC. It specifies CASSFDTGRWDNEQFF.

This chain uses TRBV12-3 or TRBV12-4 with TRBJ2-3; D perhaps matches TRBD2 (6 bases). The CDR3 length is 16 residues. V dropped 6 bases and J dropped 2 bases, with 18 bases sitting between them. CDR3 DNA: TGTGCCAGCAGCTATGTCCGGGACTCATACACAGATACGCAGTATTTT. Translating it yields CASSYVRDSYTDTQYF.